The 17 T cell receptor beta chains below all came from one sample that was sequenced in a study of blood T cell repertoires in COVID-19. Clones were sequenced by immunoSEQ multiplex PCR, and TCRdb holds only the in-frame ones, with some missing. The table has about 210,000 clones, 65% to 85% seen once. The specimen was PBMCs or T cells enriched from blood (not recorded which). The receptors stem from a woman aged 25 to 45 who had been exposed to COVID-19.

The chain links TRBV2 to TRBJ2-3; 9 positions match TRBD1. V lost 6 bases to trimming and J lost 1 base; unmatched junction nucleotides: 20. Germline V gene sequence: CDR1 SNHLY, CDR2 FYNNEI. The CDR3 is made up of 20 amino acids. In DNA, the CDR3 is TGTGCCAGCAGCACCCCGACCCTCCGGGACAGGGACGGTCGCACAGATACGCAGTATTTT. It codes for CASSTPTLRDRDGRTDTQYF.

The genes are TRBV5-1 and TRBJ1-1; 10 bases are a match to TRBD1. CDR1 SGHRS and CDR2 YFSETQ come from the germline V gene. Losses at the gene ends were 6 bases for V and 4 bases for J; bases not matched to a gene: 12. CDR3 size: 16 residues. The CDR3 DNA is TGCGCCAGCAAAGAAATCCGACAGGGGGCTGGCACTGAAGCTTTCTTT. Residues: CASKEIRQGAGTEAFF.

CDR3 residues: CASSISSSGELFF. CDR3 in DNA: TGTGCCAGCAGTATTTCTAGCTCCGGGGAGCTGTTTTTT. The rearrangement joins TRBV27 to TRBJ2-2; TRBD2 might be the D (5 bases). V gave up 5 bases and J gave up 6 bases, with 10 bases separating them. CDR1 and CDR2 from the germline V gene are MNHEY and SMNVEV (reference sequence). The CDR3 extends over 13 amino acids.

This clone was recorded only once. V is TRBV29-1 and J is TRBJ2-1; a possible D gene is TRBD1 (5 bases). The CDR3 contains 12 residues. From germline, CDR1 is SQVTM and CDR2 ANQGSEA. Trimming cost V 4 bases and J 8 bases, with 12 bases left between them. DNA of the CDR3: TGCAGCGTTGTTAGGGGCAGGGATGAGCAGTTCTTC. As protein: CSVVRGRDEQFF.

This chain links TRBV3-1 (or the pseudogene TRBV3-2) with TRBJ1-1; TRBD1 matches 7 bases. V was clipped by 1 base and J by 5 bases; unmatched bases: 10. The CDR3 has 16 amino acids. CDR1 is LGHDT and CDR2 is YNNKEL in the germline V gene (reference sequence). CDR3 amino acids: CASSQVSIRGSTEAFF. CDR3 sequence (DNA): TGTGCCAGCAGCCAAGTGTCCATCAGGGGGAGTACTGAAGCTTTCTTT.

The chain joins TRBV19 to TRBJ1-5; the D is unclear. The length of the CDR3 is 14 residues. Per germline, CDR1 LNHDA and CDR2 SQIVND (reference sequence). Trimming took 8 bases from V and 3 from J, leaving 14 bases between them. CDR3 coding DNA: TGTGCCAGTTCAACCGCGGGAAACAATCAGCCCCAGCATTTT. Translated, it gives CASSTAGNNQPQHF.

This clone appeared once. The rearrangement joins TRBV7-6 to TRBJ1-1, with no clear D. Germline assignment: CDR1 SGHVS and CDR2 FNYEAQ. The CDR3 has 15 residues. Trimming removed 5 bases at V and 1 base at J, with 14 bases between. CDR3 region: CASSLTPAGNTEAFF. Here the CDR3 DNA reads TGTGCCAGCAGCCTGACACCGGCAGGGAACACTGAAGCTTTCTTT.

This clone showed up just a few times. V usage is TRBV7-9 and J usage is TRBJ1-5; possible D gene TRBD1, 5 bases. Germline V CDR1 and CDR2: SEHNR, FQNEAQ (reference sequence). V was clipped by 5 bases and J by 11 bases, with 10 bases between them. This CDR3 comprises 11 residues. The DNA for the CDR3 is TGTGCCAGCAGCCCAGGGTCGGCCCAGCATTTT. Translating gives CASSPGSAQHF.

This chain uses TRBV3-1 (or the pseudogene TRBV3-2) with TRBJ1-2; D is undetermined. This CDR3 spans 12 amino acids. V was pared by 1 base and J by 6 bases, with 6 bases between. Germline CDR1 and CDR2: LGHDT and YNNKEL (reference sequence). The CDR3 sequence is CASSQGRHGYTF. DNA for the CDR3: TGTGCCAGCAGCCAAGGGCGGCATGGCTACACCTTC.

Here the CDR3 DNA reads TGCAGCGTTGAAGATCCGGGACACGATGAAAAACTGTTTTTT. Its translation: CSVEDPGHDEKLFF. The chain joins TRBV29-1 to TRBJ1-4; D is perhaps TRBD1 (6 bases). Looked up from germline, CDR1 is SQVTM and CDR2 is ANQGSEA. V lost 0 bases and J 6 bases, leaving 11 bases between the germline ends. The CDR3 is 14 amino acids.

The chain couples TRBV7-6 to TRBJ1-1; 7 bases agree with TRBD1. The CDR3 covers 15 residues. With V trimmed by 5 bases and J by 0 bases, 6 bases remained unmatched. The germline V gene has CDR1 SGHVS and CDR2 FNYEAQ. The CDR3 DNA follows: TGTGCCAGCAGCGCCCGACAGGGTTTGAACACTGAAGCTTTCTTT. It yields the protein CASSARQGLNTEAFF.

The DNA for the CDR3 is TGCGCCAGCAGTGAGTCTAGCGGGGGATTGGAGACCCAGTACTTC. The encoded protein is CASSESSGGLETQYF. The chain recombines TRBV10-1 with TRBJ2-5, with 9 bases identical to TRBD2. The CDR3 covers 15 residues. The germline V gene has CDR1 WNHNN and CDR2 SYGVQD (reference sequence). J was trimmed by 5 bases and V by 0 bases; bases with no gene match: 4.

The CDR3 DNA follows: TGTGCCAGCAGCCAAACTAGCGGGGCTTACAATGAGCAGTTCTTC. Translating gives CASSQTSGAYNEQFF. The rearrangement joins TRBV3-1 (or the pseudogene TRBV3-2) to TRBJ2-1; 10 nucleotides line up with TRBD2. The J segment lost 4 bases and the V segment lost 2 bases, leaving 2 bases of the junction unmatched. Germline CDR1 reads LGHDT; CDR2 reads YNNKEL (reference sequence). The CDR3 has 15 amino acids.

The CDR3 sequence is CASSVDDRRTQPQHF. Here the CDR3 DNA reads TGTGCCAGCAGCGTAGATGACAGGCGAACTCAGCCCCAGCATTTT. The chain joins TRBV9 to TRBJ1-5; maybe TRBD1 (6 bases). Trimming removed 0 bases from V and 6 bases from J, with 13 bases in between. The CDR3 is made up of 15 amino acids. Germline CDR1 and CDR2: SGDLS and YYNGEE.

The CDR3 DNA follows: TGCGCCAGCAACTACGAGGGTGGGAAGAACACCGGGGAGCTGTTTTTT. Residues: CASNYEGGKNTGELFF. The chain couples TRBV5-1 to TRBJ2-2, with D possibly matching TRBD2 (5 bases). Trimming stripped 6 bases from V and 1 base from J, with 16 bases between. The CDR3 contains 16 residues. Germline CDR1 SGHRS, CDR2 YFSETQ.

The sample holds one count of this clone. This chain connects TRBV7-2 to TRBJ2-3; TRBD2 agrees at 9 bases. This CDR3 is 15 amino acids long. V shed 3 bases, J shed 0 bases, and the junction held 1 base outside the gene matches. CDR1 SGHTA and CDR2 FQGNSA come from the germline V gene. CDR3 coding DNA: TGTGCCAGCAGCTTGACTAGCGGAAGCACAGATACGCAGTATTTT. Translated, it gives CASSLTSGSTDTQYF.

J is TRBJ2-1 and V is TRBV5-1; weak D call: TRBD2 (6 bases). CDR1 SGHRS and CDR2 YFSETQ come from the germline V gene. The germline V and J ends were trimmed by 1 base and 5 bases, with 13 bases remaining between them. This CDR3 contains 15 residues. The CDR3, as DNA: TGCGCCAGCAGCTTGATCCCTGGGGGGAACAATGAGCAGTTCTTC. Protein product: CASSLIPGGNNEQFF.